This is a list of T cell receptor beta chains from one sample in a study of blood T cell repertoires in COVID-19. Method: immunoSEQ multiplex PCR; TCRdb's copy keeps in-frame clones and lacks some. Altogether about 140,000 clones are present, 84% being singletons, with the ten largest covering approximately 5.8%. Sample: peripheral blood. The source of these receptors is a human donor in a cohort sampled during active COVID-19. Both conserved end residues are part of each CDR3. Each record gives: D gene, V gene, J gene, CDR3 protein, CDR3 DNA. A D gene is named only where the DNA matches it firmly.

>NA|TRBV5-4|TRBJ1-1
CASSSQEGAEAFF
TGTGCCAGCAGCTCCCAGGAGGGTGCCGAAGCTTTCTTT
>TRBD2|TRBV5-1|TRBJ2-3
CASTFSGSTPTDTQYF
TGCGCCAGCACTTTTAGCGGGTCAACCCCCACAGATACGCAGTATTTT
>NA|TRBV21-1|TRBJ1-2
CARTSPPSGLGTPQRGYTF
TGTGCCAGAACCTCTCCTCCAAGTGGTCTAGGGACACCCCAGCGGGGCTACACCTTC
>NA|TRBV5-5|TRBJ1-5
CASSQMTTSNQPQHF
TGTGCCAGCAGCCAAATGACTACCAGCAATCAGCCCCAGCATTTT
>NA|TRBV10-3|TRBJ1-6
CAISGKNSPLHF
TGTGCCATCAGTGGTAAAAATTCACCCCTCCACTTT
>NA|TRBV5-4|TRBJ1-4
CASSWDITTNEKLFF
TGTGCCAGCAGCTGGGACATCACAACTAATGAAAAACTGTTTTTT
>NA|TRBV4-2|TRBJ1-2
CASSQGGTSYGYTF
TGTGCCAGCAGCCAAGGAGGGACAAGCTATGGCTACACCTTC
>TRBD1|TRBV6-4|TRBJ1-6
CASSDLQDRTLSSYNSPLHF
TGTGCCAGCAGTGACCTTCAGGACAGGACCTTGAGCTCCTATAATTCACCCCTCCACTTT
>TRBD2|TRBV4-2|TRBJ2-1
CASSPGSTSGGAGSYNEQFF
TGTGCCAGCAGCCCGGGATCGACTAGCGGGGGGGCCGGGTCCTACAATGAGCAGTTCTTC
>NA|TRBV5-4|TRBJ1-2
CASSLGAGVSYGYTF
TGTGCCAGCAGCTTGGGGGCAGGGGTTAGCTATGGCTACACCTTC
>NA|TRBV5-1|TRBJ2-7
CASSLDTGFYEQYF
TGCGCCAGCAGCTTGGATACAGGCTTCTACGAGCAGTACTTC
>NA|TRBV30|TRBJ2-3
CAWSLRISELYF
TGTGCCTGGAGTCTAAGGATCAGCGAGCTGTATTTT
>TRBD1|TRBV2|TRBJ2-1
CASSRGQGKQFF
TGTGCCAGCAGCCGTGGACAGGGAAAGCAGTTCTTC
>NA|TRBV19|TRBJ1-5
CASSTGQFNQPQHF
TGTGCCAGTAGTACCGGACAGTTCAATCAGCCCCAGCATTTT